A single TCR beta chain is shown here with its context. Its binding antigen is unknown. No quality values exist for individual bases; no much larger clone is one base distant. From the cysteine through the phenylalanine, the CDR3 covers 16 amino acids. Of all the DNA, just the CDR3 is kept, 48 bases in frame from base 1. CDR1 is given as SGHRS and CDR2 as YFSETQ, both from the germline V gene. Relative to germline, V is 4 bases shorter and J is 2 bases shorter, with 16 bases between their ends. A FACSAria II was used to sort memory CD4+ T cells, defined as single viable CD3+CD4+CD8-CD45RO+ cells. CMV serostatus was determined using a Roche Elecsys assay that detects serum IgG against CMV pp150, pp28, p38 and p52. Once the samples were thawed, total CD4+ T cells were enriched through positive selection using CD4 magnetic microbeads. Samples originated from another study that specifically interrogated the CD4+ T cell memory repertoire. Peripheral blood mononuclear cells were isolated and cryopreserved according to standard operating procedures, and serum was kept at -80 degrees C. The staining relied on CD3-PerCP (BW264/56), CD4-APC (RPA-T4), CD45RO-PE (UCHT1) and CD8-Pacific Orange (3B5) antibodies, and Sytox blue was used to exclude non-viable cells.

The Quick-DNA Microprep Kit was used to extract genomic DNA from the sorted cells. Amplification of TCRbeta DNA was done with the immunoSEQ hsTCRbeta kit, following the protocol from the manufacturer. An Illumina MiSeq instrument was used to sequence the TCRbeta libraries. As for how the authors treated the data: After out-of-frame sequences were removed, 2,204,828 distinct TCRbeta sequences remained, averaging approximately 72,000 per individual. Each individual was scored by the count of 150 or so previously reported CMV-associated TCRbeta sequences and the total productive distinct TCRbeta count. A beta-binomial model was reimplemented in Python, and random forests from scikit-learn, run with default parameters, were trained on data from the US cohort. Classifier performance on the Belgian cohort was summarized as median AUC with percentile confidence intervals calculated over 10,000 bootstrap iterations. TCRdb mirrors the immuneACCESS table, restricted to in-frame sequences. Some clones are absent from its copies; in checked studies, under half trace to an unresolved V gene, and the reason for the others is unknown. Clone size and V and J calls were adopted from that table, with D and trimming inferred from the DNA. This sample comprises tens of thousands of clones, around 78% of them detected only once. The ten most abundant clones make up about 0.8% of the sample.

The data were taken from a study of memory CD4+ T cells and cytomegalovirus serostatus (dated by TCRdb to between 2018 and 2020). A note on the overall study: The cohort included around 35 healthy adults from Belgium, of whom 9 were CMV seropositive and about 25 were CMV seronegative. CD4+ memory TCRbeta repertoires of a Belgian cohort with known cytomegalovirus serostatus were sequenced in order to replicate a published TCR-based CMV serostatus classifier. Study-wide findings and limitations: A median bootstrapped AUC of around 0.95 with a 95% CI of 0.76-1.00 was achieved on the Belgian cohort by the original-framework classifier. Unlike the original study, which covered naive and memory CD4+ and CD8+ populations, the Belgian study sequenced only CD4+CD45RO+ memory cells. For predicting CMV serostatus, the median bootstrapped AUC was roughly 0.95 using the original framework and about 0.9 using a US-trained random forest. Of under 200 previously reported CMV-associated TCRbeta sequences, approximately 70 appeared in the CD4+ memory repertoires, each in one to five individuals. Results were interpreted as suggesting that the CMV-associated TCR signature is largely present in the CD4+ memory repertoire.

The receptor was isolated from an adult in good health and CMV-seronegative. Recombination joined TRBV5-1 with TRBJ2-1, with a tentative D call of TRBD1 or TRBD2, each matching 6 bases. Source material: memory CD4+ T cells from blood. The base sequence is TGCGCCAGCAGCAGGGGGGAGACAGGCGCCTACAATGAGCAGTTCTTC. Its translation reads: CASSRGETGAYNEQFF.